A selection of T cell receptor beta chains follows, all from one sample in a study of beta chain features in type 1 diabetes. Profiled with immunoSEQ multiplex PCR; TCRdb holds only in-frame clones, not every one. The sample includes 300,000 to 400,000 clones, around 8.5% of them seen just once. Sequenced: central memory CD4+ T cells from blood. The receptors come from a man younger than 45 with type 1 diabetes. The CDR3 runs from the conserved cysteine through the conserved F or W. D genes are given only for firm matches. Only some rows state a clone size, as once, few, many or a class for expanded clones.

14 TRBJ2-7 TRBV9 TRBD1 few TGTGCCAGCAGCGTAGCACAGGGGGGCGACGAGCAGTACTTC CASSVAQGGDEQYF
13 TRBJ2-1 TRBV29-1 NA few TGCAGCGTTTTCGGGAGCTCCTACAATGAGCAGTTCTTC CSVFGSSYNEQFF
15 TRBJ2-5 TRBV7-2 NA NA TGTGCCAGCAGCTTGCGGTCTAGCGCCCGGGAGACCCAGTACTTC CASSLRSSARETQYF
15 TRBJ2-5 TRBV7-9 TRBD1 NA TGTGCCAGCAGCTCGGGGACAGAGGGTAAAGAGACCCAGTACTTC CASSSGTEGKETQYF
13 TRBJ1-1 TRBV2 NA few TGTGCCAGCAGGTTACAGCGACCGTGGGAAGCTTTCTTT CASRLQRPWEAFF
14 TRBJ1-1 TRBV30 NA many TGTGCCTGGAGTCCAGGGATTGGAAACACTGAAGCTTTCTTT CAWSPGIGNTEAFF
13 TRBJ1-2 TRBV7-9 TRBD1 NA TGTGCCAGCAGCTCCAGGACAGGGGGCGGCTACACCTTC CASSSRTGGGYTF
12 TRBJ2-5 TRBV2 NA NA TGTGCCAGCAGTGACGTCGCAGAGACCCAGTACTTC CASSDVAETQYF
15 TRBJ2-3 TRBV4-3 NA many TGCGCCAGCAGCCAAGATCTCAGGGCCGCAGATACGCAGTATTTT CASSQDLRAADTQYF
17 TRBJ1-2 TRBV21-1 NA NA TGTGCCAGCAGCATTCCCAGGACAGGGGCGTTTAACTATGGCTACACCTTC CASSIPRTGAFNYGYTF
19 TRBJ2-7 TRBV4-3 TRBD2 NA TGCGCCAGCAGCCAAGATAAAGCTGGGCTAGCGGGGGCGACCTACGAGCAGTACTTC CASSQDKAGLAGATYEQYF
17 TRBJ2-3 TRBV9 NA NA TGTGCCAGCAGCGGACCTCCGGCGGGGCCTAGCACAGATACGCAGTATTTT CASSGPPAGPSTDTQYF
13 TRBJ1-5 TRBV5-5 NA few TGTGCCAGCAGTTTTCAAGGCAATCAGCCCCAGCATTTT CASSFQGNQPQHF
14 TRBJ1-4 TRBV7-2 TRBD1 few TGTGCCAGCAGCCAAGGACAGGGTAATGAAAAACTGTTTTTT CASSQGQGNEKLFF
15 TRBJ2-4 TRBV6-5 NA NA TGTGCCAGCAGTTCCCCGGCCAGGGGTGGAGGCATTCAGTACTTC CASSSPARGGGIQYF
15 TRBJ2-3 TRBV6-5 NA NA TGTGCCAGCAGTTACTCACGGACTAGCACAGATACGCAGTATTTT CASSYSRTSTDTQYF
17 TRBJ2-6 TRBV7-2 NA few TGTGCCAGCAGGATTGAGGCGGGGAGCTCTGGGGCCAACGTCCTGACTTTC CASRIEAGSSGANVLTF
13 TRBJ2-1 TRBV2 NA NA TGTGCCAGCAGTGGGGGCGACTTCAATGAGCAGTTCTTC CASSGGDFNEQFF
15 TRBJ2-3 TRBV7-2 TRBD2 NA TGTGCCAGCAGCGGTCGACGGGAGGCCACAGATACGCAGTATTTT CASSGRREATDTQYF
15 TRBJ1-1 TRBV7-6 TRBD1 NA TGTGCCAGCAGCTTGCGGACAGGGCCGGACACTGAAGCTTTCTTT CASSLRTGPDTEAFF
14 TRBJ1-1 TRBV28 NA NA TGTGCCAGCGGAGGCCCGGTACCGGGCACTGAAGCTTTCTTT CASGGPVPGTEAFF
13 TRBJ2-7 TRBV29-1 NA NA TGCAGCGTTGACATAGGGGGGTCCTACGAGCAGTACTTC CSVDIGGSYEQYF
13 TRBJ1-1 TRBV19 NA few TGTGCCAGTAGTGACGGGTGGAACACTGAAGCTTTCTTT CASSDGWNTEAFF
14 TRBJ2-7 TRBV4-3 TRBD1 NA TGCGCCAGCAGCCAAGAACACAGGGGCTACGAGCAGTACTTC CASSQEHRGYEQYF
13 TRBJ2-1 TRBV6-6 TRBD1 few TGTGCCAGCAGTTATCAGGGGGCCAATGAGCAGTTCTTC CASSYQGANEQFF
15 TRBJ2-1 TRBV19 NA few TGTGCCAGTGCATCGCGGGGAAGTACTTACAATGAGCAGTTCTTC CASASRGSTYNEQFF
15 TRBJ2-5 TRBV5-1 NA few TGCGCCAGCAGCGCCGCGTCCAGCACTCAAGAGACCCAGTACTTC CASSAASSTQETQYF
15 TRBJ1-1 TRBV28 NA few TGTGCCAGCAGTTTGGGCGCAGGTTCGGGCACTGAAGCTTTCTTT CASSLGAGSGTEAFF
16 TRBJ2-2 TRBV11-2 NA NA TGTGCCAGCAGCTTGCAAATCGGAGGGAACGCCGGGGAGCTGTTTTTT CASSLQIGGNAGELFF
15 TRBJ1-6 TRBV7-9 TRBD1 few TGTGCCAGCAGCGGGGGACAGGGGGTGAATTCACCCCTCCACTTT CASSGGQGVNSPLHF
13 TRBJ2-5 TRBV11-2 TRBD2 NA TGTGCCAGCAGTTTCGGGGGGGCAGAGACCCAGTACTTC CASSFGGAETQYF
15 TRBJ2-2 TRBV28 TRBD2 NA TGTGCCAGCAGTGCGACTAGCGGGGTCACCGGGGAGCTGTTTTTT CASSATSGVTGELFF
12 TRBJ2-1 TRBV10-3 NA NA TGTGCCATCAGACAGGGGGGGAATGAGCAGTTCTTC CAIRQGGNEQFF
16 TRBJ2-1 TRBV7-9 TRBD2 few TGTGCCAGCAGCTTAGGACTAGCGGGGGGAGTATATGAGCAGTTCTTC CASSLGLAGGVYEQFF
16 TRBJ2-7 TRBV2 TRBD1 NA TGTGCCAGCAAGGGCGTCCTGACAGGGGACTCCTACGAGCAGTACTTC CASKGVLTGDSYEQYF
14 TRBJ2-7 TRBV6-5 NA few TGTGCCAGCAGTTACTCGTTTCCAGTCTACGAGCAGTACTTC CASSYSFPVYEQYF
16 TRBJ2-5 TRBV10-3 TRBD2 NA TGTGCCATCAGTGACCCTAGCGGGGGCCGGGGGGAGACCCAGTACTTC CAISDPSGGRGETQYF
12 TRBJ1-1 TRBV2 NA NA TGTGCCAGCACTACGAGGAACACTGAAGCTTTCTTT CASTTRNTEAFF
14 TRBJ2-7 TRBV5-4 TRBD1 NA TGTGCCAGCAGCACGGGACAGGGACCCTACGAGCAGTACTTC CASSTGQGPYEQYF
16 TRBJ2-3 TRBV7-2 NA few TGTGCCAGCAGCTTAGGGTTAGGAGGGGCTCGAAATACGCAGTATTTT CASSLGLGGARNTQYF
16 TRBJ2-1 TRBV5-1 NA few TGCGCCAGCAGCTTGGACTCGGGGGCCATCTACAATGAGCAGTTCTTC CASSLDSGAIYNEQFF